This T cell receptor (beta chain) was documented in a study of shared clonotypes between healthy human individuals. Study as a whole: Three plates were used per donor for CD4 naive, three for CD4 memory, two for CD8 naive and one for CD8 memory. General study findings and limits: The four-donor shared clonotypes exceeded non-shared clonotypes in generation probability, with non-shared ones scoring lower. Naive subsets usually exceeded memory subsets in estimated richness.

CD45RO-negative, CCR7-positively selected cells formed the naive CD8 fraction, excluding terminally differentiated effector memory CD45RA+ cells. As for this clone: As yet, its antigen is unknown.

In the authors' workflow: Filtering differed because ImmunoSEQ produced junction-only sequences that carried no quality scores. Produced via immunoSEQ multiplex PCR; TCRdb's table is partial and in-frame only. The D gene and trimming were derived from the DNA, and the V and J assignments and clone size from that table. Of roughly 2,000,000 clones in the sample, approximately 92% are singletons; the top ten hold approximately 1.7%. Per the germline V gene, CDR1 is GTSNPN and CDR2 is SVGIG (reference sequence). The CDR3 is made up of 14 amino acids. The V gene lost 1 base and the J gene lost 6 bases, with 12 bases spanning the gap.

What was sequenced was naive CD8+ T cells from PBMCs. V usage is TRBV30 and J usage is TRBJ2-2; the D is unclear. This TCR was sampled from a man aged 18 to 29 in good health. Some clones in this sample may be carry-over from other donors' samples. CDR3 residues: CAWSDLRAAGELFF. The CDR3 region has the DNA TGTGCCTGGAGTGACCTAAGGGCGGCCGGGGAGCTGTTTTTT.